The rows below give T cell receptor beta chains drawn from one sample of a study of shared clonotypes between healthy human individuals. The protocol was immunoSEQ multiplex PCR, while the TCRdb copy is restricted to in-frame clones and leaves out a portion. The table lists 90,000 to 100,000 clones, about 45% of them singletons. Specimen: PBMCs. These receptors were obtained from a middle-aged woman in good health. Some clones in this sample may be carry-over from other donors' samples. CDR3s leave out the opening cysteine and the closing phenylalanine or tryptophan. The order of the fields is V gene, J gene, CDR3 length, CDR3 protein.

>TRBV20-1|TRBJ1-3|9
SAGQGDTIY
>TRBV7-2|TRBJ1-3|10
ASSLEGNTIY
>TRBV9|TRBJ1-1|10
ASSPRTTEAF
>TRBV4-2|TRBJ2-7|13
ASSHNRGGTYEQY
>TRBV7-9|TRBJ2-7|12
ASSYRQGDYEQY
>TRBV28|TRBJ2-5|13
ASSLETGGLETQY
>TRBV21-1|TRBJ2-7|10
ASSPALYEQY
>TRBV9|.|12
ASSVDQRDYEQY
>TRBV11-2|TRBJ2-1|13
ASSLPATGYNEQF
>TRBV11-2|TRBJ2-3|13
ASSHSGRRTDTQY
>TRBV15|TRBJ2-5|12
ATSRAARGETQY
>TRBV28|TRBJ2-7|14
ASSLFGGQGAYEQY
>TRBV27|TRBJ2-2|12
ASSLEPATGELF
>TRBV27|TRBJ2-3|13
ASSLADRGTDTQY
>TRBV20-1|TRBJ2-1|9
SASAGNEQF
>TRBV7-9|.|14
ASSRPGTSGSTEQY
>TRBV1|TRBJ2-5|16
TSSQGGLVPPTAETQY
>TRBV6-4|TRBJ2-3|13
ASSLERDGTDTQY
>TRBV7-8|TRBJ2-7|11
ASSRGSAYEQY
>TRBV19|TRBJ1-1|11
ASSTQGSTEAF
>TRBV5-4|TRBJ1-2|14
ASSLAQGFTNYGYT
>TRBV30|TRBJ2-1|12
AWLPSGTYNEQF
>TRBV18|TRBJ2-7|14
ASSPTSAGGPREQY
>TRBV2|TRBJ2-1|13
ASSALAGDNNEQF
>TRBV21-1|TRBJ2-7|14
ASSKETSLPSYEQY
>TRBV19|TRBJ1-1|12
ASRPFTGGPEAF
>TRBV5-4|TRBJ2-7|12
ASRPGTGPYEQY
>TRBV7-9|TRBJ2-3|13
AGSLAKGRTGTQY